The rows below give T cell receptor beta chains drawn from one sample of a study of CD8 T cells in Susac syndrome. TCRdb analysed the immunoSEQ multiplex PCR reads with MiXCR anew, one entry per CDR3 protein. Of about 180,000 distinct CDR3 sequences in the sample, 90% to 97% are singletons; the top ten hold roughly 0.095%. The sequencing input was CD4+ T cells from PBMCs. The receptors were sampled from a human donor with multiple sclerosis. CDR3s leave out the opening cysteine and the closing phenylalanine or tryptophan.

V gene,CDR3 protein
TRBV12-3/TRBV12-4,ASSTRTGFAYEQY
TRBV14,ASSRLAVGVSYNEQF
TRBV7-2,ASSLYPPGAGTEAF
TRBV6-2/TRBV6-3,ASSYGTVGEQY
TRBV30,AWSVRRGYQETQY
TRBV4-3,ASSQILAGALYNEQF
TRBV7-9,ASSLASVNIQY
TRBV6-2/TRBV6-3,ATTHRSRTDTQY
TRBV6-5,ASSLAPGLQNIQY
TRBV29-1,SVGGDSYEQY
TRBV7-8,ASSPEGLHNYGYT
TRBV7-9,ASSQKDRETQY
TRBV20-1,SAIGGSGANPLT
TRBV7-3,ASSLKTGGQETQY
TRBV29-1,SGLDGGFFGYT
TRBV29-1,SVVSSVVETQY
TRBV6-2/TRBV6-3,ASANTDTQY
TRBV20-1,SARRTSGGPSPYEQY
TRBV5-1,ASSSEQGQPQH
TRBV2,ASRRGVNQPQH
TRBV5-1,ASSLEGGQAPEQY
TRBV20-1,SARDFNGGGLETQY
TRBV30,AWTEPPAGIGEQY
TRBV30,AWSPGGGADTQY
TRBV20-1,SAQMPSESNQPQH
TRBV5-1,ASSLGASGVIQY
TRBV20-1,SAASGTYEQY
TRBV5-1,ASSTQGGQETQY
TRBV29-1,SVEDRLNTEAF
TRBV20-1,SARGDRADHGYT
TRBV5-1,ASSFPDKAYGYT
TRBV15,ATSRGWGNTEAF
TRBV2,ASISYGSYNEQF
TRBV5-4,ASSLEHAKNIQY
TRBV5-6,ASGQGDHNYGYT
TRBV5-1,ASSLGWELGNNEQF
TRBV20-1,SASGTGEYYEQY
TRBV5-1,ASNGGISYEQY
TRBV6-5,ASSYGLAATQY
TRBV12-3/TRBV12-4,ASRPGNTDTQY
TRBV29-1,SVTRGGDQETQY
TRBV20-1,SARGQDQETQY
TRBV30,ACLDTYTEAF
TRBV7-3,ASSWGVGNSPLH
TRBV20-1,SATRLTVGAGELF
TRBV6-4,ASSDQGADQPQH
TRBV5-4,ASSLWGGATDTQY
TRBV20-1,SAKTGLEPQH
TRBV29-1,SVAGNYNEQF
TRBV30,AWSVLWGRGYT
TRBV6-2/TRBV6-3,ASSYLVWGVRREF
TRBV5-1,ASSITYNEQY
TRBV6-5,ASSHLAGASNEQF
TRBV7-6,ASAPLGQGRTDTQY
TRBV3-1,ASSPQGLEREYNEQF
TRBV29-1,SVSPSDVGYGYT